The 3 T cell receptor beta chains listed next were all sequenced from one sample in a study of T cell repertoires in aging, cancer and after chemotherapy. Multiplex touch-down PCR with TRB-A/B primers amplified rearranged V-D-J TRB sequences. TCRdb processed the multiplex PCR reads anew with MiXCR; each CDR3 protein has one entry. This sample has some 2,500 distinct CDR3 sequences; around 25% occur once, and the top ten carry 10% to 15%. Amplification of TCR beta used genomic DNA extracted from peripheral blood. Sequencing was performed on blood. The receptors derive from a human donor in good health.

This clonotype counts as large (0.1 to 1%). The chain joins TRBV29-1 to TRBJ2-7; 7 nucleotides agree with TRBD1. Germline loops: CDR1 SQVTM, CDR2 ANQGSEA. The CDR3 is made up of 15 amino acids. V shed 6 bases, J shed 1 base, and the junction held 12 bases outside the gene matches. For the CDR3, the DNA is TGCAGCGTCCTAAATACAGACAGGGAGTCCTACGAGCAGTACTTC. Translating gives CSVLNTDRESYEQYF.

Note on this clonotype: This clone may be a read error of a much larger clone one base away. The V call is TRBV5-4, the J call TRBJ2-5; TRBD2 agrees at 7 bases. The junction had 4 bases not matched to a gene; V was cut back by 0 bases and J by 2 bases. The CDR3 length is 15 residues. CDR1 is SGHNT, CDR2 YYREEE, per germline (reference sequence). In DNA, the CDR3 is TGTGCCAGCAGCTTGGCGGGCGGGGGACAAGAGACCCAGTACTTC. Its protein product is CASSLAGGGQETQYF.

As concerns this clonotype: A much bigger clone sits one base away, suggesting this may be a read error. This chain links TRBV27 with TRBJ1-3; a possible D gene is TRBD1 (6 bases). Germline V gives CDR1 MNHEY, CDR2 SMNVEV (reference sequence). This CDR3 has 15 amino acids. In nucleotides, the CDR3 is TGTGCCAGCTCACCGGGACAACCGTTTGGAAACAGCATATATTTT. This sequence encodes CASSPGQPFGNSIYF.